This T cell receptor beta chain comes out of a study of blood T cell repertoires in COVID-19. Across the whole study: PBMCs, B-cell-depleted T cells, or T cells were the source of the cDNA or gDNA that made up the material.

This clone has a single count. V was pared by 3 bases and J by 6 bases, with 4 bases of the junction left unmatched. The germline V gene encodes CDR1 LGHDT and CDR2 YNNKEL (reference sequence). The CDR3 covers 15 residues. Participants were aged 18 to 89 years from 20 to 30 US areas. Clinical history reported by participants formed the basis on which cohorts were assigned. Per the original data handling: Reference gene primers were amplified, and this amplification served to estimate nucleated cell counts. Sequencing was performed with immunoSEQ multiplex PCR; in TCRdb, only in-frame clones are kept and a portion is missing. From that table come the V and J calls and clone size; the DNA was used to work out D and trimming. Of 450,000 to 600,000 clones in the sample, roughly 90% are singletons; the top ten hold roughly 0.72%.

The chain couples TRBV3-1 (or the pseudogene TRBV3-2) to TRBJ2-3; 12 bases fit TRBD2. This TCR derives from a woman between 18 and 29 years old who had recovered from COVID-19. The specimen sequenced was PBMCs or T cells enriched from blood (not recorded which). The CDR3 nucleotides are TGTGCCAGCAGCCACCTGACTAGCGGGGGTGATACGCAGTATTTT. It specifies CASSHLTSGGDTQYF.